The rows below give T cell receptor beta chains drawn from one sample of a study of blood T cells in healthy people across ages. Via MiXCR, TCRdb re-called the 5' RACE reads, giving one row per CDR3 protein. In the table there are about 570,000 distinct CDR3 sequences, roughly a quarter of which are singletons. Specimen: blood. The receptors come from a woman in her seventies in good health. The CDR3 runs from the conserved cysteine through the conserved F or W. A D gene is named only where the DNA matches it firmly. Size is stated for part of the rows, as once, few or many counts, or as a class when the clone is expanded.

v_call: TRBV2; clone_size: .; j_call: TRBJ2-1; cdr3_length: 16; d_call: TRBD2; cdr3_nt: TGTGCCAGCAGTCAATTCGGACTAGCGGGGGGAAGTGAGCAGTTCTTC; cdr3_aa: CASSQFGLAGGSEQFF
v_call: TRBV6-6; clone_size: .; j_call: TRBJ2-7; cdr3_length: 13; d_call: TRBD1; cdr3_nt: TGTGCCAGCAGAGTGGGACAGGGCTACGAGCAGTACTTC; cdr3_aa: CASRVGQGYEQYF
v_call: TRBV6-2/TRBV6-3; clone_size: few; j_call: TRBJ1-1; cdr3_length: 15; d_call: .; cdr3_nt: TGTGCCAGCACTAAATCCGGCGGACAGAACACTGAAGCTTTCTTT; cdr3_aa: CASTKSGGQNTEAFF
v_call: TRBV5-1; clone_size: .; j_call: TRBJ2-3; cdr3_length: 17; d_call: TRBD2; cdr3_nt: TGCGCCAGCAGCTTGCCACTAGCGACTCTGGCGGGGGATACGCAGTATTTT; cdr3_aa: CASSLPLATLAGDTQYF
v_call: TRBV20-1; clone_size: .; j_call: TRBJ1-1; cdr3_length: 13; d_call: TRBD1; cdr3_nt: TGCAGTGTTGGGACAGCCCGCAATATCGAAGCTTTCTTT; cdr3_aa: CSVGTARNIEAFF
v_call: TRBV29-1; clone_size: .; j_call: TRBJ1-1; cdr3_length: 14; d_call: TRBD1; cdr3_nt: TGCAGCATCCGACAGGGGGCATCGGACACTGAAGCTTTCTTT; cdr3_aa: CSIRQGASDTEAFF
v_call: TRBV4-3; clone_size: .; j_call: TRBJ1-6; cdr3_length: 14; d_call: .; cdr3_nt: TGCGCCAGCAGCCATCGCGCACCGAATTCACCCCTCCACTTT; cdr3_aa: CASSHRAPNSPLHF
v_call: TRBV7-6; clone_size: few; j_call: TRBJ2-6; cdr3_length: 20; d_call: .; cdr3_nt: TGTGCCAGCAGCTTAGTACCTAGCGGAGGGACACTCTCTGGGGCCAACGTCCTGACTTTC; cdr3_aa: CASSLVPSGGTLSGANVLTF
v_call: TRBV20-1; clone_size: .; j_call: TRBJ2-5; cdr3_length: 17; d_call: TRBD2; cdr3_nt: TGCAGTGCTAGTCCCCGACTAGCGAGGGGGTGGGGAGAGACCCAGTACTTC; cdr3_aa: CSASPRLARGWGETQYF
v_call: TRBV7-2; clone_size: .; j_call: TRBJ1-5; cdr3_length: 15; d_call: TRBD1; cdr3_nt: TGTGCCAGCAGCGAAAGGACAGGAGGTAATCAGCCCCAGCATTTT; cdr3_aa: CASSERTGGNQPQHF
v_call: TRBV7-2; clone_size: .; j_call: TRBJ2-3; cdr3_length: 19; d_call: TRBD2; cdr3_nt: TGTGCCAGCAGCTCGGCGTGGGTACTAGCGAGTCTTATGGGAGATACGCAGTATTTT; cdr3_aa: CASSSAWVLASLMGDTQYF
v_call: TRBV20-1; clone_size: .; j_call: TRBJ2-5; cdr3_length: 16; d_call: TRBD2; cdr3_nt: TGCAGTGCTAAACCCGGTGGGGGCGGGGGGCAAGAGACCCAGTACTTC; cdr3_aa: CSAKPGGGGGQETQYF
v_call: TRBV7-2; clone_size: many; j_call: TRBJ2-1; cdr3_length: 16; d_call: TRBD2; cdr3_nt: TGTGCCAGCAGCGTAACTAGCGGGGGGTATACAAATGAGCAGTTCTTC; cdr3_aa: CASSVTSGGYTNEQFF
v_call: TRBV6-2/TRBV6-3; clone_size: .; j_call: TRBJ1-1; cdr3_length: 12; d_call: .; cdr3_nt: TGTGCCAGCAGTTACATCGCGGGAGATGCTTTCTTT; cdr3_aa: CASSYIAGDAFF
v_call: TRBV5-5; clone_size: .; j_call: TRBJ2-6; cdr3_length: 18; d_call: .; cdr3_nt: TGTGCCAGCAGCTTCTTGTCGCAGCCAAGCTCTGGGGCCAACGTCCTGACTTTC; cdr3_aa: CASSFLSQPSSGANVLTF
v_call: TRBV29-1; clone_size: few; j_call: TRBJ1-2; cdr3_length: 13; d_call: .; cdr3_nt: TGCAGCGTCGAACTCGGGACTACCAATGGCTACACCTTC; cdr3_aa: CSVELGTTNGYTF
v_call: TRBV5-1; clone_size: few; j_call: TRBJ2-1; cdr3_length: 15; d_call: TRBD2; cdr3_nt: TGCGCCAGCAGCTCCGGGACTAGCAGAAACAATGAGCAGTTCTTC; cdr3_aa: CASSSGTSRNNEQFF
v_call: TRBV20-1; clone_size: .; j_call: TRBJ1-2; cdr3_length: 12; d_call: TRBD1; cdr3_nt: TGCAGTGTCACAGGGGGTAACTATGGCTACACCTTC; cdr3_aa: CSVTGGNYGYTF
v_call: TRBV28; clone_size: few; j_call: TRBJ2-2; cdr3_length: 17; d_call: .; cdr3_nt: TGCGCCAGCAGTTCACACCCAGGACAGACGAACACCGGGGAGCTGTTTTTT; cdr3_aa: CASSSHPGQTNTGELFF
v_call: TRBV3-1; clone_size: .; j_call: TRBJ2-4; cdr3_length: 13; d_call: .; cdr3_nt: TGTGCCAGCAGCCGGGGGGTGAATGACATTCAGTACTTC; cdr3_aa: CASSRGVNDIQYF
v_call: TRBV5-1; clone_size: many; j_call: TRBJ2-3; cdr3_length: 12; d_call: TRBD1; cdr3_nt: TGCGCCAGCAGCACAGGGGGAGATACGCAGTATTTT; cdr3_aa: CASSTGGDTQYF
v_call: TRBV28; clone_size: .; j_call: TRBJ2-5; cdr3_length: 15; d_call: TRBD1; cdr3_nt: TGTGCCAGCAGTTTAGGGGGGACAGGGAGAGAGACCCAGTACTTC; cdr3_aa: CASSLGGTGRETQYF
v_call: TRBV20-1; clone_size: .; j_call: TRBJ2-1; cdr3_length: 14; d_call: TRBD2; cdr3_nt: TGCAGTGCAAAACTAGCGGGGGGGCCTTATGAGCAGTTCTTC; cdr3_aa: CSAKLAGGPYEQFF
v_call: TRBV20-1; clone_size: few; j_call: TRBJ2-5; cdr3_length: 15; d_call: .; cdr3_nt: TGCAGTGCTAGAGAGAGCCCTACGTCTCTGGAGACCCAGTACTTC; cdr3_aa: CSARESPTSLETQYF
v_call: TRBV29-1; clone_size: .; j_call: TRBJ2-1; cdr3_length: 14; d_call: TRBD2; cdr3_nt: TGCAGCGTTCAGCGGGGGGGCCCCTACAATGAGCAGTTCTTC; cdr3_aa: CSVQRGGPYNEQFF
v_call: TRBV6-2/TRBV6-3; clone_size: few; j_call: TRBJ2-7; cdr3_length: 15; d_call: .; cdr3_nt: TGTGCCAGCAGTTACGACAGGTTGAGCTCCTACGAGCAGTACTTC; cdr3_aa: CASSYDRLSSYEQYF
v_call: TRBV9; clone_size: .; j_call: TRBJ2-7; cdr3_length: 13; d_call: .; cdr3_nt: TGTGCCAGCAGCGATCGGGCTCCGTACGAGCAGTACTTC; cdr3_aa: CASSDRAPYEQYF
v_call: TRBV5-1; clone_size: .; j_call: TRBJ2-7; cdr3_length: 15; d_call: TRBD1; cdr3_nt: TGCGCCAGCAGCTTAACGGGACAGGGGGTTGGGGAGCAGTACTTC; cdr3_aa: CASSLTGQGVGEQYF
v_call: TRBV6-5; clone_size: few; j_call: TRBJ2-5; cdr3_length: 15; d_call: TRBD2; cdr3_nt: TGTGCCAGCAGTCTAGCGGGGGGGCAGCATGAGACCCAGTACTTC; cdr3_aa: CASSLAGGQHETQYF
v_call: TRBV6-8; clone_size: .; j_call: TRBJ1-1; cdr3_length: 15; d_call: TRBD1; cdr3_nt: TGTGCCAGCAGTTCAAACGGACAGGGGAACACTGAAGCTTTCTTT; cdr3_aa: CASSSNGQGNTEAFF
v_call: TRBV5-1; clone_size: few; j_call: TRBJ2-3; cdr3_length: 19; d_call: TRBD2; cdr3_nt: TGCGCCAGCAGCTTGGACCCCATAAAGCGGGGGAGTAGCACAGATACGCAGTATTTT; cdr3_aa: CASSLDPIKRGSSTDTQYF
v_call: TRBV7-8; clone_size: few; j_call: TRBJ2-1; cdr3_length: 18; d_call: .; cdr3_nt: TGTGCCAGCAGTAGGACCCTCCAGGGGAGTAGCTCCTACAATGAGCAGTTCTTC; cdr3_aa: CASSRTLQGSSSYNEQFF
v_call: TRBV7-8; clone_size: .; j_call: TRBJ2-5; cdr3_length: 15; d_call: .; cdr3_nt: TGTGCCAGCAGCCATACCGGGGGGCTCCTAGAGACCCAGTACTTC; cdr3_aa: CASSHTGGLLETQYF
v_call: TRBV7-7; clone_size: few; j_call: TRBJ2-2; cdr3_length: 14; d_call: .; cdr3_nt: TGTGCCAGCAGCTTAGTGGGTGGTACCGGGGAGCTGTTTTTT; cdr3_aa: CASSLVGGTGELFF
v_call: TRBV12-3/TRBV12-4; clone_size: .; j_call: TRBJ2-3; cdr3_length: 13; d_call: .; cdr3_nt: TGTGCCAGCAGTTCAGACCGAACAGATACGCAGTATTTT; cdr3_aa: CASSSDRTDTQYF
v_call: TRBV20-1; clone_size: .; j_call: TRBJ2-7; cdr3_length: 15; d_call: .; cdr3_nt: TGCAGTGCTAGAAAGGATTGGCAGGGCACCGACGAGCAGTACTTC; cdr3_aa: CSARKDWQGTDEQYF
v_call: TRBV9; clone_size: .; j_call: TRBJ2-1; cdr3_length: 15; d_call: .; cdr3_nt: TGTGCCAGCAGCGCGACTCTTTTACATGGGAATGAGCAGTTCTTC; cdr3_aa: CASSATLLHGNEQFF
v_call: TRBV11-2; clone_size: .; j_call: TRBJ1-6; cdr3_length: 14; d_call: .; cdr3_nt: TGTGCCAGCAGTCCCCGTTCCCATGCACGATATCTCCACTTT; cdr3_aa: CASSPRSHARYLHF
v_call: TRBV5-1; clone_size: .; j_call: TRBJ2-7; cdr3_length: 14; d_call: .; cdr3_nt: TGCGCCAGCAGCTTGGCCGGGCAGCGTTACGAGCAGTACTTC; cdr3_aa: CASSLAGQRYEQYF
v_call: TRBV27; clone_size: few; j_call: TRBJ1-5; cdr3_length: 14; d_call: TRBD1; cdr3_nt: TGTGCCAGCAGTCGAACAGGGGGTTTTCAGCCCCAGCATTTT; cdr3_aa: CASSRTGGFQPQHF
v_call: TRBV4-1; clone_size: few; j_call: TRBJ2-7; cdr3_length: 14; d_call: TRBD1; cdr3_nt: TGCGCCAGCAGCCAGCGGGACAGGGGCTACGAGCAGTACTTC; cdr3_aa: CASSQRDRGYEQYF
v_call: TRBV19; clone_size: few; j_call: TRBJ2-5; cdr3_length: 13; d_call: .; cdr3_nt: TGTGCCAGTAGTAAGGCGGATCAAGAGACCCAGTACTTC; cdr3_aa: CASSKADQETQYF
v_call: TRBV29-1; clone_size: .; j_call: TRBJ2-3; cdr3_length: 14; d_call: TRBD2; cdr3_nt: TGCAGCGTCGCCGGGACTAGCTACCCCGATACGCAGTATTTT; cdr3_aa: CSVAGTSYPDTQYF
v_call: TRBV20-1; clone_size: .; j_call: TRBJ2-1; cdr3_length: 11; d_call: .; cdr3_nt: TGCAGTGCTTGGGGCCGCGGTGAGCAGTTCTTC; cdr3_aa: CSAWGRGEQFF
v_call: TRBV9; clone_size: few; j_call: TRBJ2-7; cdr3_length: 15; d_call: .; cdr3_nt: TGTGCCAGCAGCGCCGAGGACAGAATGACCTACGAGCAGTACTTC; cdr3_aa: CASSAEDRMTYEQYF